This T cell receptor beta chain was obtained from a study of blood T cell repertoires in COVID-19. As for the study in general: T cells, B-cell-depleted T cells, or PBMCs supplied cDNA or gDNA.

The germline gives CDR1 SGHDT, CDR2 YYEEEE. V lost 0 bases, J lost 4 bases, and 12 bases stayed unmatched. This CDR3 comprises 17 residues. Under the authors' procedure: Scientists estimated how many nucleated cells there were by amplifying reference gene primers. The method was immunoSEQ multiplex PCR; TCRdb's version includes in-frame clones alone and lacks a portion of them. The DNA gave D and trimming, while V, J and clone size come from that table. The data hold a few hundred thousand clones, with approximately 86% observed a single time. Cohort assignment relied on participant-reported clinical history.

The TCR comes from a woman aged 40 to 49 with acute COVID-19. The chain is built from TRBV5-6 and TRBJ1-1; 7 bases are shared with TRBD1. The sample consisted of PBMCs or T cells enriched from blood (not recorded which). The CDR3 here is CASSLDGTAIGSTEAFF. The CDR3 coding sequence is TGTGCCAGCAGCTTGGACGGGACAGCCATAGGATCCACTGAAGCTTTCTTT.